One TCR beta chain is described in this entry. Its specificity is not known. Sequencing ends 3 residues short of the CDR3 end; the germline J gene provides the rest. Method: immunoSEQ multiplex PCR; TCRdb's copy keeps in-frame clones and lacks some. This sample's clone table lists 30,000 or so clones. Each participant carried one incident cervical HPV16 infection only. This entry is derived from a study of T cells in women clearing cervical HPV infection. Study-level information: Case blood drawn at lesion detection; control blood after infection cleared. For cases, blood was sampled a median roughly 150 days after lesion detection, interquartile range roughly 80 to 200 days. Findings of the study overall: Repertoire richness, not evenness, was significantly elevated in CIN3+ cases versus controls.

This CDR3 region has 14 residues. CDR1 is LNHDA and CDR2 is SQIVND in the germline V gene (reference sequence). Germline trimming cut 6 bases from V and 1 base from J; bases unmatched to any gene: 2. The clonotype was recovered from a woman between 18 and 69 years old with a cervical HPV16 infection that either progressed to CIN3+ or cleared (not recorded which). Material for sequencing was blood buffy coat. The chain is built from TRBV19 and TRBJ2-2, with 7 bases that match TRBD1. CDR3 DNA, as far as it was read: TGTGCCAGTAGACGGACAGGGAACACCGGGGAG. Translated: CASRRTGNTGE. The full CDR3 reads CASRRTGNTGELFF. Combining the CDR3 with reference TRBV19 and TRBJ2-2 gives the whole variable domain DGGITQSPKYLFRKEGQNVTLSCEQNLNHDAMYWYRQDPGQGLRLIYYSQIVNDFQKGDIAEGYSVSREKKESFPLTVTSAQKNPTAFYLCASRRTGNTGELFFGEGSRLTVL.